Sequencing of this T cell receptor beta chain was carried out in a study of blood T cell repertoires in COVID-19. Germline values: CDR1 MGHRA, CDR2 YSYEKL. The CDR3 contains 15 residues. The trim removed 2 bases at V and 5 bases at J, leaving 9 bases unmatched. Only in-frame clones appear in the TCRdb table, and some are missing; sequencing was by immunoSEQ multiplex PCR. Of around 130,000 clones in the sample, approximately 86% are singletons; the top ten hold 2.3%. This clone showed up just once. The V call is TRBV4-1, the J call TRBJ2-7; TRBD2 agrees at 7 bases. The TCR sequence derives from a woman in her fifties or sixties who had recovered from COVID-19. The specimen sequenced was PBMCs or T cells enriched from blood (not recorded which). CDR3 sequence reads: CASSQRAGVADEQYF. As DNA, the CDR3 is TGCGCCAGCAGCCAAAGGGCGGGAGTGGCGGACGAGCAGTACTTC.